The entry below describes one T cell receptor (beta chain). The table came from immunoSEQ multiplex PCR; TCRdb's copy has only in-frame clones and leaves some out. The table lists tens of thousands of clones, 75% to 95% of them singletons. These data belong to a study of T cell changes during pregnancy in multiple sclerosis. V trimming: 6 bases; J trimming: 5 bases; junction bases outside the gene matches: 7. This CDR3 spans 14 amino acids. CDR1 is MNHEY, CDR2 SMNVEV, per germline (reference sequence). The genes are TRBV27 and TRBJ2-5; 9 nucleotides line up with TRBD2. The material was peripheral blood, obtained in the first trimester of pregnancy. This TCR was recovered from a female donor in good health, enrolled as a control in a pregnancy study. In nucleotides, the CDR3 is TGTGCCAGCAGACCGGCGGGAGGGTTGGAGACCCAGTACTTC. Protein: CASRPAGGLETQYF.